The clone carrying this T cell receptor beta chain was seen only once. Its antigen is not known. This sample stems from a study of T cell responses to AZD1222 COVID-19 vaccine. Findings and caveats of the study: All repertoire sampling was performed exclusively after the peak T cell response. Seropositivity was recorded at baseline in only 6 or 7 AZD1222 recipients.

The ends were cut back, 7 bases at V and 2 bases at J, with 15 bases in the middle. This CDR3 is 14 amino acids long. Germline CDR1 reads LNHDA; CDR2 reads SQIVND (reference sequence). TCRdb's copy holds only in-frame clones and misses some; the assay was immunoSEQ multiplex PCR. The repertoire consists of fewer than 50,000 clones, with 60% to 85% occurring once and the leading ten covering roughly 7.2%. V usage is TRBV19 and J usage is TRBJ2-7, with D tentatively TRBD1 (5 bases). The input for sequencing was peripheral blood, taken on day 0 of AZD1222 vaccination. The sequence derives from an adult in good health. CDR3 residues: CASNPTGLTYEQYF. For the CDR3, the DNA is TGTGCCAGTAACCCTACAGGCCTGACCTACGAGCAGTACTTC.